These 10 T cell receptor beta chains share one sample of origin, sequenced in a study of tumor-infiltrating lymphocytes in primary liver carcinoma. TCR beta cDNA came from roughly 0.45 ug total RNA, primed with a constant-region primer. Modified slightly, ARM-PCR produced TCR beta libraries over three nested multiplex PCR rounds. The two initial PCR rounds, roughly 9 cycles each, used TRBV1-TRBV30 forward and C-beta reverse primers. TCRdb redid the calling of the multiplex PCR reads with MiXCR, one entry per CDR3 protein. The table shows 150,000 to 200,000 distinct CDR3 sequences, with 70% to 90% occurring only once. Between roughly 17 and 31 mg of unsorted bulk tissue served as the source from which RNA and DNA were co-extracted. The sample comprised tumor tissue from primary liver carcinoma. The source is a man aged 40-49 years with primary liver carcinoma and hepatitis B virus infection.

V is TRBV12-5 and J is TRBJ2-7, with D uncertain. There are 13 residues in the CDR3. CDR1 and CDR2 (germline): LGHNT, FRNRAP. CDR3: CTSKGTGSYEQYF. The CDR3 DNA reads as TGTACCAGTAAGGGAACCGGTTCCTACGAGCAGTACTTC.

As regards this clonotype: Sequence at one end of the junction differs from germline and may be a read error. The CDR3 loop reads CASSQGRATNEKLCF. DNA for the CDR3: TGTGCCAGCAGTCAGGGAAGAGCAACTAATGAAAAACTGTGTTTT. The rearrangement joins TRBV6-5 to TRBJ1-4; D is perhaps TRBD1 (5 bases). The CDR3 covers 15 residues. Germline V lookup: CDR1 MNHEY, CDR2 SVGAGI.

This chain connects TRBV6-5 to TRBJ2-1; the match to TRBD1 covers 7 bases. The CDR3 has 12 residues. Germline V lookup: CDR1 MNHEY, CDR2 SVGAGI. With V trimmed by 5 bases and J by 11 bases, 6 bases remained unmatched. The CDR3 protein is CASSVTGTQQFF. The CDR3 nucleotides read TGTGCCAGCAGTGTGACAGGGACCCAGCAGTTCTTC.

This clonotype was recorded once. Compared with germline, one end of the junction differs, possibly owing to a read error. V and J are TRBV6-2 or TRBV6-3 and TRBJ1-5; D remains unclear. This CDR3 has 18 residues. Germline CDR1 is MNHEY and CDR2 is SVGEGT. The CDR3 DNA is TGTGTCAGCAGTTTGAGAGGGTTCCGGGCTCATAGCAATCAGCCCCAGCATTTT. Translation gives CVSSLRGFRAHSNQPQHF.

There are many counts of this clonotype. The chain links TRBV6-5 to TRBJ2-1; the match to TRBD2 covers 9 bases. The CDR3 spans 15 residues. Germline CDR1 is MNHEY and CDR2 is SVGAGI. Trimming cost V 6 bases and J 4 bases; bases outside gene matches: 7. CDR3 sequence: CASSPAAGGYNEQFF. The CDR3 region has the DNA TGTGCCAGCAGCCCGGCAGCGGGAGGTTACAATGAGCAGTTCTTC.

The V and J genes are TRBV5-6 and TRBJ2-1, with D perhaps being TRBD1 or TRBD2 (6 bases each). The CDR3 has 13 amino acids. The germline gives CDR1 SGHDT, CDR2 YYEEEE. Trimming removed 6 bases at V and 5 bases at J, with 12 bases between. Written as DNA, the CDR3 is TGTGCCAGCATCCGGGGGCCCCACAATGAGCAGTTCTTC. This gives the protein CASIRGPHNEQFF. The variable domain in full, completed from reference TRBV5-6 and TRBJ2-1, reads DAGVTQSPTHLIKTRGQQVTLRCSPKSGHDTVSWYQQALGQGPQFIFQYYEEEERQRGNFPDRFSGHQFPNYSSELNVNALLLGDSALYLCASIRGPHNEQFFGPGTRLTVL.

This sequence joins TRBV25-1 and TRBJ2-1; the match to TRBD2 covers 9 bases. The CDR3 contains 14 residues. Germline values: CDR1 MGHDK, CDR2 SYGVNS. With 2 bases clipped from V and 10 bases from J, the junction kept 6 bases outside the gene matches. The CDR3 nucleotides read TGTGCCAGCAGTGAAAGGCGGGAGGGCTGGGAGCAGTTCTTC. Its translation is CASSERREGWEQFF.

J is TRBJ2-7 and V is TRBV5-8, with 9 bases fitting TRBD1. The CDR3 runs 14 residues. CDR1 and CDR2 (germline): SGHTS, YDEGEE. V trimming: 3 bases; J trimming: 7 bases; junction bases outside the gene matches: 8. CDR3 protein: CASSSGTGMEEQYF. CDR3 nucleotides: TGTGCCAGCAGCTCGGGGACAGGGATGGAGGAGCAGTACTTC.

DNA of the CDR3: TGCAACGTCACTCTAGCGGGAGTAACAAATACGCAGTATTTT. Amino acids: CNVTLAGVTNTQYF. J is TRBJ2-3 and V is TRBV29-1, with 10 bases lining up with TRBD2. Germline CDR1 reads SQVTM; CDR2 reads ANQGSEA. This CDR3 spans 14 amino acids.

Notes on this clonotype: A much more abundant neighbour one base away suggests this may be a read error. The V gene is TRBV28, the J gene TRBJ1-1, with 9 bases lining up with TRBD1. In germline, CDR1 is MDHEN, CDR2 SYDVKM. The CDR3 is 15 amino acids. Here the CDR3 reads CASNPQGAGSTDAFF. In DNA, the CDR3 is TGTGCCAGCAACCCACAGGGGGCGGGGTCCACTGATGCTTTCTTT. Filled out from reference TRBV28 and TRBJ1-1, the complete variable domain reads DVKVTQSSRYLVKRTGEKVFLECVQDMDHENMFWYRQDPGLGLRLIYFSYDVKMKEKGDIPEGYSVSREKKERFSLILESASTNQTSMYLCASNPQGAGSTDAFFGQGTRLTVV.